These 5 T cell receptor beta chains were sequenced from one sample in a study of blood T cell repertoires in COVID-19. TCRdb's table, derived via immunoSEQ multiplex PCR, lists solely in-frame clones and lacks some. The sample lists 200,000 to 250,000 clones, around 88% occurring once. Sequenced: peripheral blood. These receptors all stem from an elderly man with acute or convalescent COVID-19.

This chain joins TRBV3-1 (or the pseudogene TRBV3-2) and TRBJ2-1; 7 bases are shared with TRBD2. This CDR3 comprises 14 residues. Germline V gene sequence: CDR1 LGHDT, CDR2 YNNKEL (reference sequence). The J segment lost 10 bases and the V segment lost 1 base, leaving 7 bases of the junction unmatched. In nucleotides, the CDR3 is TGTGCCAGCAGCCAAGGAGGGCGGGAGACCGAGCAGTTCTTC. Its protein product is CASSQGGRETEQFF.

This clone came up a few times. The V gene is TRBV27, the J gene TRBJ1-5; D unresolved. CDR1 MNHEY and CDR2 SMNVEV come from the germline V gene (reference sequence). This CDR3 is 13 amino acids long. V was trimmed by 0 bases and J by 11 bases, leaving 11 bases between them. In DNA, the CDR3 is TGTGCCAGCAGTTTATCGCCAGACAAGACCCAGCATTTT. It yields the protein CASSLSPDKTQHF.

This clone has just one count. As DNA, the CDR3 is TGTGCCAGTAGTCCCGGACAGGGAGTCTATGGCTACACCTTC. Protein sequence: CASSPGQGVYGYTF. The chain couples TRBV19 to TRBJ1-2, with 8 positions matching TRBD1. The CDR3 totals 14 residues. From germline, CDR1 is LNHDA and CDR2 SQIVND (reference sequence). The V segment lost 5 bases and the J segment 4 bases; nucleotides outside the gene matches: 6.

V is TRBV11-2 and J is TRBJ2-5; D is unresolved. Trimming shortened V by 0 bases and J by 1 base, and 6 bases separated the two germline ends. CDR1 is SGHAT, CDR2 FQNNGV, per germline. This CDR3 spans 14 amino acids. This CDR3 reads CASSLDYSQETQYF. The CDR3 DNA reads as TGTGCCAGCAGCTTAGACTACAGCCAAGAGACCCAGTACTTC.

For this clone: Distinct nucleotide sequences in the sample also encode this CDR3. The chain joins TRBV18 to TRBJ1-3; TRBD1 agrees at 9 bases. Germline V gene data show CDR1 as KGHSH and CDR2 as LQKENI. The CDR3 loop spans 14 amino acids. V lost 6 bases, J lost 4 bases, and 4 bases stayed unmatched. The CDR3 coding sequence is TGTGCCAGCTCCCCCGGGACAGGGGGAAACACCATATATTTT. This codes for CASSPGTGGNTIYF.